This TCR beta chain was captured by sequencing in a study of patients and donors after allogeneic stem cell transplantation. The CDR3 sequence is 13 residues long. Per germline, CDR1 DFQATT and CDR2 SNEGSKA (reference sequence). The V end was cut by 5 bases, the J end by 1 base, with 9 bases between. TCRdb recomputed calls from the RT-PCR reads with MiXCR, one row per CDR3 protein. The sample shows approximately 220,000 distinct CDR3 sequences, around two fifths of them seen only once. The genes are TRBV20-1 and TRBJ1-5; tentative D call: TRBD1 (5 bases). Sequencing was carried out using blood, either unsorted or a sorted T cell fraction (not recorded which). The receptor's source is a human donor who was either an allogeneic HSCT recipient or a stem cell or donor lymphocyte infusion donor (not recorded which). It is not recorded whose cells these are; they may come from a transplant donor. The CDR3 DNA reads TGCAGTGCTCACCGGGACAGCAATCAGCCCCAGCATTTT. Translation: CSAHRDSNQPQHF.